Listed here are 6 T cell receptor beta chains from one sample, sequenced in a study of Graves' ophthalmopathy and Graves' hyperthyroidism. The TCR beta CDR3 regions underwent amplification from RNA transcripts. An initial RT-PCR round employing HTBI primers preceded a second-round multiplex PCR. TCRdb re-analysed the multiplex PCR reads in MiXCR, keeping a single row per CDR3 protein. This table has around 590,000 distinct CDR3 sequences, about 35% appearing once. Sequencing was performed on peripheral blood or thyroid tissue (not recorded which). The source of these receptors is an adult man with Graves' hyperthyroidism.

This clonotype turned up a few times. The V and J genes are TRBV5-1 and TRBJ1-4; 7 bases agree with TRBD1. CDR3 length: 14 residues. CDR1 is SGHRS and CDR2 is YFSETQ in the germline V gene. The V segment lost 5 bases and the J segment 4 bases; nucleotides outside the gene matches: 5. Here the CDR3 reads CASRRGRGNEKLFF. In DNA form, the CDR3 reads TGCGCCAGCAGAAGGGGGCGAGGTAATGAAAAACTGTTTTTT.

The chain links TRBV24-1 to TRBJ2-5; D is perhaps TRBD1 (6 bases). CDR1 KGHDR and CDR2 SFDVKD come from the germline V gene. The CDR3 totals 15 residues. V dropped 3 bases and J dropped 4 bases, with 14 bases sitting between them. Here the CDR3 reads CATSDGTTIGETQYF. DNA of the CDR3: TGTGCCACCAGTGATGGGACAACAATAGGAGAGACCCAGTACTTC.

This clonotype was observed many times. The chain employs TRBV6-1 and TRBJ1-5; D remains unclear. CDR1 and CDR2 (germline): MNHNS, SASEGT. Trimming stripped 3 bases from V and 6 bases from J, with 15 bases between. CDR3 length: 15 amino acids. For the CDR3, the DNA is TGTGCCAGCAGTGAGGCGGGGTGGGCTGGTCAGCCCCAGCATTTT. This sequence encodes CASSEAGWAGQPQHF.

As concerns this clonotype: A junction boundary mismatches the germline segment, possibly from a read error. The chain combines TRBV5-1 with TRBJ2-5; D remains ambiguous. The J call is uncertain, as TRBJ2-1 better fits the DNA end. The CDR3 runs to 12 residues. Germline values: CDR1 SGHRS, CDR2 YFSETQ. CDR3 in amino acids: CASKLPYNEQFF. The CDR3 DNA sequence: TGTGCCAGCAAACTTCCCTACAATGAGCAGTTCTTC.

The CDR3 is CASSQDLTSEQYF. The CDR3 region has the DNA TGTGCCAGCAGCCAAGATTTAACTTCCGAGCAGTACTTC. V gene TRBV3-1 combines with J gene TRBJ2-7; D ambiguous. V gave up 0 bases and J gave up 6 bases, with 9 bases separating them. CDR1 LGHDT and CDR2 YNNKEL come from the germline V gene (reference sequence). CDR3 length: 13 amino acids.

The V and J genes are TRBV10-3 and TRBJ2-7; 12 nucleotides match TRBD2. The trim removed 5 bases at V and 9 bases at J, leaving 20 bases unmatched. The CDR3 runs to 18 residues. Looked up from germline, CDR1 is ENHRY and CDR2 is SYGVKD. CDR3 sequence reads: CAISSAGTSGSQGVAQYF. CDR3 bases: TGTGCCATCAGTTCAGCGGGGACTAGCGGGTCTCAAGGGGTGGCGCAGTACTTC.